Sequencing of this T cell receptor beta chain was carried out in a study of cytomegalovirus exposure and HLA in healthy donors. General observations from the study: Earlier analysis yielded a pattern in which most TCR beta V segments were productive about 90% or about 30% of the time. An analysis that came later showed most CMV-associated TCR beta chains appearing HLA-restricted. Reports showed the classifier diagnosing cytomegalovirus status with high specificity and sensitivity.

Concerning this clone: Its antigen is currently unknown.

Germline values: CDR1 KGHSH, CDR2 LQKENI. CDR3 length: 15 residues. The trim removed 6 bases at V and 5 bases at J, leaving 10 bases unmatched. The PCR was carried out with 60 Vbeta primers and 13 Jbeta primers. Libraries were prepared by immunoSEQ multiplex PCR; TCRdb keeps only in-frame clonotypes and omits some of them. The repertoire has some 57,000 clones, about 50% of them found once; the top ten carry approximately 12%. V gene TRBV18 combines with J gene TRBJ1-1; 9 nucleotides line up with TRBD1. This receptor was obtained from a human donor in good health. Sequencing was performed on PBMCs. This chain's CDR3 is CASSRRTGEGTEAFF. The CDR3 nucleotides read TGTGCCAGCTCCCGCCGGACAGGGGAGGGGACTGAAGCTTTCTTT.